This passage covers 20 T cell receptor beta chains from one sample sequenced in a study of CD8+CD57+ T cells in acquired aplastic anemia. For CDR3 and TCR beta VDJ profiling, genomic DNA was the template used. TCRdb re-analysed the reads in MiXCR, keeping a single row per CDR3 protein. The sample has some 190,000 distinct CDR3 sequences; approximately 49% are singletons. The source material was sorted CD4+, CD8+, or CD8+CD57+ T cells (not recorded which) from PBMCs. These receptors were collected from a human donor in good health.

The gene calls are TRBV25-1 and TRBJ2-1; D is uncertain. The V gene lost 1 base and the J gene lost 2 bases, with 6 bases spanning the gap. Germline CDR1 is MGHDK and CDR2 is SYGVNS. This CDR3 is 14 amino acids long. The CDR3 DNA reads as TGTGCCAGCAGTGAATGGGCACCCTACAATGAGCAGTTCTTC. Its protein product is CASSEWAPYNEQFF. Full variable domain (remainder filled in from reference TRBV25-1 and TRBJ2-1): EADIYQTPRYLVIGTGKKITLECSQTMGHDKMYWYQQDPGMELHLIHYSYGVNSTEKGDLSSESTVSRIRTEHFPLTLESARPSHTSQYLCASSEWAPYNEQFFGPGTRLTVL.

The rearrangement joins TRBV14 to TRBJ2-3; weak D call: TRBD2 (5 bases). Between the trimmed V and J ends, which lost 4 bases and 10 bases, there was a span of 18 bases. The CDR3 is 14 residues long. CDR1 is SGHDN, CDR2 FVKESK, per germline. The CDR3, as DNA: TGTGCCAGCAGCCCATTCGTGTCCCGGGGTGCGCAGTATTTT. Translation gives CASSPFVSRGAQYF.

This clonotype was counted at least ten times. The rearrangement uses TRBV7-2 and TRBJ2-1; 10 positions match TRBD2. This CDR3 has 15 amino acids. CDR1 SGHTA and CDR2 FQGNSA come from the germline V gene. Trimming at V came to 1 base and at J to 7 bases, leaving 4 bases not matched to a gene. The CDR3 DNA sequence: TGTGCCAGCAGCTTAGAGCTAGCGGGAGCGAATGAGCAGTTCTTC. It translates to CASSLELAGANEQFF.

Turning to this clonotype: This clone may be a read error of a much larger clone one base away. The final CDR3 position lacks the conserved phenylalanine or tryptophan, pointing to a likely read error. This chain joins TRBV12-3 or TRBV12-4 and TRBJ2-1, with 13 bases matching TRBD2. J was trimmed by 9 bases and V by 2 bases; bases with no gene match: 4. This CDR3 comprises 15 residues. The CDR3 spells CASSLSGLAGTEQFS. The CDR3 DNA is TGTGCCAGCAGTTTATCGGGACTAGCGGGAACTGAGCAGTTCTCC.

CDR3 in DNA: TGTGCCAGCAGCTCAAACTCCCCGGGACAGGGGGCGAGGGGAACTAATGAAAAACTGTTTTTT. This codes for CASSSNSPGQGARGTNEKLFF. The rearrangement joins TRBV7-1 to TRBJ1-4; TRBD1 matches 12 bases. TRBV7-1 is placed among ORFs of uncertain function. The length of the CDR3 is 21 residues. After removal of 2 bases from V and 1 base from J, the junction contained 14 bases not matched to a gene.

V and J are TRBV20-1 and TRBJ2-7; 11 bases are a match to TRBD2. The CDR3 length is 13 residues. Germline CDR1 and CDR2: DFQATT and SNEGSKA (reference sequence). The CDR3 is CTYPGLADSEQYF. The CDR3 bases are TGCACATACCCGGGACTAGCGGATAGCGAGCAGTACTTC.

This clonotype was counted at least ten times. V is TRBV11-1 and J is TRBJ2-2; 12 bases match TRBD2. CDR1 is SGHAT, CDR2 FQDESV, per germline (reference sequence). The CDR3 has 19 residues. V trimming: 3 bases; J trimming: 1 base; junction bases outside the gene matches: 9. The CDR3, as DNA: TGTGCCAGCAGCTTGAAGTCCGGGACTAGCGGGTGGAACACCGGGGAGCTGTTTTTT. This sequence encodes CASSLKSGTSGWNTGELFF. The whole variable domain, remainder taken from reference TRBV11-1 and TRBJ2-2, is EAEVAQSPRYKITEKSQAVAFWCDPISGHATLYWYRQILGQGPELLVQFQDESVVDDSQLPKDRFSAERLKGVDSTLKIQPAELGDSAMYLCASSLKSGTSGWNTGELFFGEGSRLTVL.

The chain couples TRBV4-2 to TRBJ2-3; the D is unclear. Trimming cost V 0 bases and J 6 bases, with 4 bases left between them. This CDR3 has 12 amino acids. Germline CDR1 is LGHNA and CDR2 is YNFKEQ. The CDR3 here is CASSQDYDTQYF. In DNA, the CDR3 is TGTGCCAGCAGCCAAGATTATGATACGCAGTATTTT.

The table lists this clonotype with a few counts. The chain recombines TRBV6-1 with TRBJ1-2; D is perhaps TRBD1 (5 bases). V dropped 8 bases and J dropped 0 bases, with 10 bases sitting between them. The germline V gene encodes CDR1 MNHNS and CDR2 SASEGT. This CDR3 is built from 13 residues. CDR3 bases: TGTGCCAGCCGGGACGCTTCTAACTATGGCTACACCTTC. Its protein product is CASRDASNYGYTF.

Ten or more counts support this clonotype. J is TRBJ2-6 and V is TRBV6-5; D assignment may be TRBD1 or TRBD2 (5 bases each). CDR3 size: 16 residues. Germline V CDR1 and CDR2: MNHEY, SVGAGI. The ends were cut back, 5 bases at V and 2 bases at J, with 13 bases in the middle. CDR3 nucleotide sequence: TGTGCCAGCAGTAAGGGACCGACCGCTGGGGCCAACGTCCTGACTTTC. This codes for CASSKGPTAGANVLTF.

The chain employs TRBV12-3 or TRBV12-4 and TRBJ2-3, with D uncertain. Trimming took 7 bases from V and 6 from J, leaving 11 bases between them. The CDR3 loop spans 12 amino acids. The CDR3 DNA reads TGTGCCAGCACTGCCCCTGGGGATACGCAGTATTTT. This encodes CASTAPGDTQYF.

This clonotype was recorded once. A much larger clone sits a single nucleotide away, making a read error possible. The chain employs TRBV7-8 and TRBJ1-2; 7 bases align to TRBD1. This CDR3 has 13 amino acids. Unmatched junction bases numbered 8, after V lost 5 bases and J lost 8 bases. Looked up from germline, CDR1 is SGHVS and CDR2 is FQNEAQ. CDR3 nucleotide sequence: TGTGCCAGCAGCCTAACAGGGGTAGGCGGCTACACCTTC. Amino acid sequence: CASSLTGVGGYTF.

Note on this clonotype: It may be a read error: a sequence one base away is much more abundant. No conserved phenylalanine or tryptophan ends this CDR3, so it is likely a read error. V gene TRBV6-1 combines with J gene TRBJ1-1; D is undetermined. Trimming stripped 2 bases from V and 4 bases from J, with 11 bases between. The germline gives CDR1 MNHNS, CDR2 SASEGT. CDR3 length: 14 amino acids. The CDR3 sequence: CASSERWGGTEAFS. The CDR3, as DNA: TGTGCCAGCAGTGAAAGGTGGGGAGGCACTGAAGCTTTCTCT.

The rearrangement uses TRBV2 and TRBJ2-7; D remains ambiguous. Trimming took off 7 bases at V and 0 bases at J, with 7 bases between the two ends. Germline-derived CDR1 and CDR2 are SNHLY and FYNNEI. The CDR3 length is 12 residues. The chain's CDR3 is CASNTDSYEQYF. The CDR3 DNA follows: TGTGCCAGCAACACCGACTCCTACGAGCAGTACTTC.

This clonotype was detected a few times. The V and J genes are TRBV7-2 and TRBJ1-2; tentative D call: TRBD1 (5 bases). The CDR3 has 12 amino acids. With 5 bases removed from V and 5 bases from J, the gap between germline ends came to 9 bases. Per germline, CDR1 SGHTA and CDR2 FQGNSA. CDR3 nucleotides: TGTGCCAGCAGCCCCCAGGGATATGGCTACACCTTC. Protein sequence: CASSPQGYGYTF. Filled out from reference TRBV7-2 and TRBJ1-2, the complete variable domain reads GAGVSQSPSNKVTEKGKDVELRCDPISGHTALYWYRQSLGQGLEFLIYFQGNSAPDKSGLPSDRFSAERTGGSVSTLTIQRTQQEDSAVYLCASSPQGYGYTFGSGTRLTVV.

This clonotype was counted ten times or more. The rearrangement uses TRBV5-1 and TRBJ2-7, with 9 positions matching TRBD1. Germline-derived CDR1 and CDR2 are SGHRS and YFSETQ. The V segment lost 4 bases and the J segment 5 bases; nucleotides outside the gene matches: 7. CDR3 length: 14 amino acids. CDR3 sequence (DNA): TGCGCCAGCAGCCTCGGGACAGGGAATAACGAGCAGTACTTC. This translates into CASSLGTGNNEQYF.

This clonotype was found a few times. The chain carries TRBV27 and TRBJ2-7; 8 nucleotides align to TRBD1. The CDR3 is 16 residues long. CDR1 and CDR2 from the germline V gene are MNHEY and SMNVEV (reference sequence). The V gene end was trimmed by 5 bases and the J gene end by 2 bases; junction bases not matched to a gene: 11. The CDR3 region is CASSRQGQIPTYEQYF. The CDR3 DNA reads as TGTGCCAGCAGTCGACAGGGGCAGATCCCAACCTACGAGCAGTACTTC.

This chain uses TRBV28 with TRBJ2-1, with a weak D call TRBD2 (6 bases). This CDR3 contains 13 residues. Between the trimmed V and J ends, which lost 7 bases and 8 bases, there was a span of 15 bases. The germline V gene encodes CDR1 MDHEN and CDR2 SYDVKM. CDR3 amino acids: CASTGGIRHEQFF. In DNA, the CDR3 is TGTGCCAGCACCGGCGGGATTCGCCATGAGCAGTTCTTC.

The CDR3: CASSLAQGKGYEQFF. In DNA form, the CDR3 reads TGTGCCAGCAGCTTAGCACAGGGGAAGGGGTATGAGCAGTTCTTC. The J gene is TRBJ2-1, the V gene TRBV7-2, with TRBD1 identical over 7 bases. J gave up 8 bases and V 0 bases, and 7 bases lay outside the gene matches. CDR1 is SGHTA and CDR2 is FQGNSA in the germline V gene. The CDR3 is made up of 15 amino acids.

To note about this clonotype: This may come from a read error, since a much larger clone is one base off. This chain links TRBV6-1 with TRBJ2-2; D is uncertain. Trimming took off 4 bases at V and 2 bases at J, with 11 bases between the two ends. The CDR3 is 15 residues long. Germline V lookup: CDR1 MNHNS, CDR2 SASEGT. CDR3: CASSVAANNTGELFF. In DNA form, the CDR3 reads TGTGCCAGCAGTGTCGCGGCTAATAACACCGGGGAGCTGTTTTTT.